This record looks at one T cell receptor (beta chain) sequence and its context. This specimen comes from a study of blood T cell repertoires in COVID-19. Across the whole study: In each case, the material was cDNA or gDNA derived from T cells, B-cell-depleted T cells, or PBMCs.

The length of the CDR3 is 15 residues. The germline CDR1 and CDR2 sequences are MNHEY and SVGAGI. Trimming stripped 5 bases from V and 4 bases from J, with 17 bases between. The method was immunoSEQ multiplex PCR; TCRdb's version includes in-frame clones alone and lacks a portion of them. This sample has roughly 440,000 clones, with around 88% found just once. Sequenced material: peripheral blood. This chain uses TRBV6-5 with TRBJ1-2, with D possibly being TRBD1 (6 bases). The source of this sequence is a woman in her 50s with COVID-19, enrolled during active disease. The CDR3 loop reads CASSRSNRVPYGYTF. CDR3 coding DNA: TGTGCCAGCAGTAGATCCAACAGGGTCCCCTATGGCTACACCTTC.